Listed below are T cell receptor beta chains from one sample, sequenced in a study of cytomegalovirus exposure and HLA in healthy donors. Method: immunoSEQ multiplex PCR; TCRdb's copy keeps in-frame clones and lacks some. The sample carries some 190,000 clones, approximately 80% recorded once. Sequenced sample: PBMCs. The source is a girl aged 10-17 years in good health and CMV-seropositive. The CDR3 runs from the conserved cysteine through the conserved F or W. The order of the fields is CDR3 protein, CDR3 DNA, J gene, V gene, D gene, clone size. The D gene is left open where the match is weak. Clone size is shown for a subset of rows, as once, few, many or a class of expanded clone.

CASSYQGQGYGYTF,TGTGCCAGCAGTTACCAGGGACAGGGCTATGGCTACACCTTC,TRBJ1-2,TRBV6-5,TRBD1,few
CASSTGLAGPYEQYF,TGTGCCAGCTCAACCGGACTAGCGGGACCCTACGAGCAGTACTTC,TRBJ2-7,TRBV18,TRBD2,NA
CASSIGIGRASEKLFF,TGTGCCAGTAGTATTGGAATTGGCAGGGCGAGTGAAAAACTGTTTTTT,TRBJ1-4,TRBV19,NA,NA
CASSSWTGGFYEQYF,TGTGCCAGCAGTTCCTGGACAGGGGGTTTCTACGAGCAGTACTTC,TRBJ2-7,TRBV27,TRBD1,NA
CASSLDLAESDTQYF,TGCGCCAGCAGCTTGGATCTAGCGGAGTCAGATACGCAGTATTTT,TRBJ2-3,TRBV5-1,TRBD2,NA
CASSSTGTREQYF,TGTGCCAGCAGCTCGACCGGGACTCGCGAGCAGTACTTC,TRBJ2-7,TRBV11-1,NA,NA
CASSRAGLNTDTQYF,TGTGCCAGCTCCCGGGCAGGACTCAACACAGATACGCAGTATTTT,TRBJ2-3,TRBV2,NA,NA
CASSLQDRGLYEQYF,TGCGCCAGCAGCTTACAGGACAGGGGACTCTACGAGCAGTACTTC,TRBJ2-7,TRBV5-1,TRBD1,NA
CASNSGTRDEKLFF,TGCGCCAGCAATTCAGGGACGCGGGACGAAAAACTGTTTTTT,TRBJ1-4,TRBV5-1,NA,NA
CASSLARGTDTQYF,TGTGCCAGCAGCTTGGCCAGGGGTACAGATACGCAGTATTTT,TRBJ2-3,TRBV5-6,NA,NA
CASSHGQPATNEKLFF,TGTGCCAGCAGCCATGGACAGCCTGCAACTAATGAAAAACTGTTTTTT,TRBJ1-4,TRBV7-9,NA,NA
CATSSQPGDTQYF,TGTGCCACCAGCAGTCAACCCGGAGATACGCAGTATTTT,TRBJ2-3,TRBV15,NA,NA
CASGLRMGLADNEQFF,TGTGCCAGCGGGCTAAGAATGGGACTAGCGGACAATGAGCAGTTCTTC,TRBJ2-1,TRBV7-6,TRBD2,NA
CSVEAPGGVGSYNEQFF,TGCAGCGTTGAAGCTCCGGGGGGGGTAGGCTCCTACAATGAGCAGTTCTTC,TRBJ2-1,TRBV29-1,TRBD2,NA
CASSFMPPADRPHDGYTF,TGCGCCAGCAGCTTTATGCCCCCAGCGGACAGGCCCCATGATGGCTACACCTTC,TRBJ1-2,TRBV5-1,TRBD1,NA
CASSLDGGQTQYF,TGTGCCAGCAGCTTAGACGGGGGACAGACCCAGTACTTC,TRBJ2-5,TRBV7-2,NA,once
CASSSDRELSYVYF,TGTGCCAGTAGTAGTGACAGAGAACTATCCTACGTTTACTTC,TRBJ2-5,TRBV19,NA,NA
CASIAGGGDEQFF,TGTGCCAGCATCGCGGGGGGGGGCGATGAGCAGTTCTTC,TRBJ2-1,TRBV11-2,TRBD2,NA
CASSLGLADNEQFF,TGTGCCAGCAGTTTGGGACTAGCGGACAATGAGCAGTTCTTC,TRBJ2-1,TRBV27,TRBD2,NA
CASSPARGKAEAFF,TGCGCCAGCAGCCCGGCCCGGGGTAAGGCTGAAGCTTTCTTT,TRBJ1-1,TRBV5-1,NA,NA
CSVGILAKVGEQYF,TGCAGCGTTGGGATCCTAGCGAAAGTAGGCGAGCAGTACTTC,TRBJ2-7,TRBV29-1,NA,NA
CASSIPGSNTEAFF,TGTGCCAGTAGTATCCCAGGGTCGAACACTGAAGCTTTCTTT,TRBJ1-1,TRBV19,NA,NA
CAWRQGFYSGANVLTF,TGTGCCTGGAGACAGGGGTTCTACTCTGGGGCCAACGTCCTGACTTTC,TRBJ2-6,TRBV30,TRBD1,NA
CASSSRTSGSTDTQYF,TGTGCCAGCAGCTCAAGGACTAGCGGGAGCACAGATACGCAGTATTTT,TRBJ2-3,TRBV11-3,TRBD2,few
CASSLVVVPGGGNTEAFF,TGTGCCAGCAGCTTGGTGGTGGTTCCCGGGGGGGGGAACACTGAAGCTTTCTTT,TRBJ1-1,TRBV5-4,NA,once
CASSLRGISGANVLTF,TGTGCCAGCAGCTTACGAGGGATCTCTGGGGCCAACGTCCTGACTTTC,TRBJ2-6,TRBV7-2,NA,NA
CASSPQTSGSYNEQFF,TGCGCCAGCAGCCCGCAGACTAGCGGCTCCTACAATGAGCAGTTCTTC,TRBJ2-1,TRBV4-1,TRBD2,NA
CATSRPRSGSHSYNEQFF,TGTGCCACCAGCAGGCCGAGGAGCGGGAGTCACTCCTACAATGAGCAGTTCTTC,TRBJ2-1,TRBV15,TRBD2,NA
CASSPGTRLDEQYF,TGTGCCAGCAGCCCCGGGACTAGGCTGGACGAGCAGTACTTC,TRBJ2-7,TRBV5-4,TRBD2,NA
CATSSPGGLGYGYTF,TGTGCCACCAGCAGTCCCGGGGGTTTAGGCTATGGCTACACCTTC,TRBJ1-2,TRBV15,NA,NA
CASLGGRFYGYTF,TGTGCCAGCTTGGGAGGACGGTTCTATGGCTACACCTTC,TRBJ1-2,TRBV18,NA,NA
CASSLYPLSLRGNTGELFF,TGTGCCAGCAGTTTATACCCCCTTAGCCTGAGAGGGAACACCGGGGAGCTGTTTTTT,TRBJ2-2,TRBV27,NA,NA
CATSRWPGSTDTQYF,TGTGCCACCAGCAGGTGGCCCGGGAGCACAGATACGCAGTATTTT,TRBJ2-3,TRBV15,NA,NA
CSVGAQGYEQYF,TGCAGCGTTGGGGCCCAGGGCTACGAGCAGTACTTC,TRBJ2-7,TRBV29-1,NA,NA
CASSQVAGASTDTQYF,TGCGCCAGCAGCCAAGTAGCGGGAGCAAGCACAGATACGCAGTATTTT,TRBJ2-3,TRBV4-3,TRBD2,NA
CASSREAGGNEQFF,TGTGCCAGCAGCCGAGAAGCGGGGGGGAATGAGCAGTTCTTC,TRBJ2-1,TRBV4-2,TRBD2,NA
CASSLPSVSAEAFF,TGTGCCAGCAGCCTGCCCTCGGTGTCGGCTGAAGCTTTCTTT,TRBJ1-1,TRBV7-9,NA,NA